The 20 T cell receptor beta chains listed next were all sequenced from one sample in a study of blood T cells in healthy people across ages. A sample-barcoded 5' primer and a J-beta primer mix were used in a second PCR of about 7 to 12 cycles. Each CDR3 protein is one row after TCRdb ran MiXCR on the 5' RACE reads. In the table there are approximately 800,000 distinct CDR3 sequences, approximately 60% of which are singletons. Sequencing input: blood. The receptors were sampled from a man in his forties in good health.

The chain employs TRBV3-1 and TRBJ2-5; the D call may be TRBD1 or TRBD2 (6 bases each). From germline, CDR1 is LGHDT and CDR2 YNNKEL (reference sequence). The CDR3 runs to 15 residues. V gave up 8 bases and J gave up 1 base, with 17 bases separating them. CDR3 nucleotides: TGTGCCAGCCAGCTCGGGGGCGCATCCCAAGAGACCCAGTACTTC. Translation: CASQLGGASQETQYF.

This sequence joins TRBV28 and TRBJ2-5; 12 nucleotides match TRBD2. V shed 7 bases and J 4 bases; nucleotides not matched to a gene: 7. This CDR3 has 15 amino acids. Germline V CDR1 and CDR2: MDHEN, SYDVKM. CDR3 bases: TGTGCCAGCACCCTCCAGACTAGCGGGGGAGAGACCCAGTACTTC. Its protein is CASTLQTSGGETQYF.

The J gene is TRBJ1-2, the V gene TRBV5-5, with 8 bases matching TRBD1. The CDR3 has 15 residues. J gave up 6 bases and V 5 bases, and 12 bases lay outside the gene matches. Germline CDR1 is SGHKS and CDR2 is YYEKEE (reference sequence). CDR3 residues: CASRQTGGPSDGYTF. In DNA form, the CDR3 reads TGTGCCAGCAGGCAAACAGGGGGACCTTCGGATGGCTACACCTTC.

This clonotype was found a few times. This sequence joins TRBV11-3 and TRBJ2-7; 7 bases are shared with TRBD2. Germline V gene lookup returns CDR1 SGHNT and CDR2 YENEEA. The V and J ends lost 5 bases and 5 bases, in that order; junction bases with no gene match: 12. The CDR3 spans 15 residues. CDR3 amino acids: CASSRPTGGINEQYF. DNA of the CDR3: TGTGCCAGCAGCCGGCCCACGGGAGGTATCAACGAGCAGTACTTC.

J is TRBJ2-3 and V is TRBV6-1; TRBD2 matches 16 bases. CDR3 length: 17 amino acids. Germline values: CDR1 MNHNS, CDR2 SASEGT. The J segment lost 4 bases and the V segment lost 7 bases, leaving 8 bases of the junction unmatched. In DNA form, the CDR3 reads TGTGCCAGCACCCGAGGGGGACTAGCGGGGGGGCCAGATACGCAGTATTTT. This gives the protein CASTRGGLAGGPDTQYF.

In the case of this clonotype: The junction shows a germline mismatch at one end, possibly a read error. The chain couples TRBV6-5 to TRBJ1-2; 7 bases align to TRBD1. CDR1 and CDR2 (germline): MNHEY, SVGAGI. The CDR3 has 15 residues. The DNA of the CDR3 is TGTGCTAGCAGTTCCTTGAGGGGGCGCGACTATGGCTACACCTTC. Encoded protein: CASSSLRGRDYGYTF.

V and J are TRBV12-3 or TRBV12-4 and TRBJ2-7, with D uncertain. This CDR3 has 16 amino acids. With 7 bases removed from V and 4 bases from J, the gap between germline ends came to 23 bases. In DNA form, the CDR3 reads TGTGCCAGCAAGGCGGAACAGCCCCTCCTTCAGTACGAGCAGTACTTC. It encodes CASKAEQPLLQYEQYF.

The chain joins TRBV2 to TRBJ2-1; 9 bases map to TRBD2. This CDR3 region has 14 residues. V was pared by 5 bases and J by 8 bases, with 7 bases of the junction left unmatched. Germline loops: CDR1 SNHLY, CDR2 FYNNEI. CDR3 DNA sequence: TGTGCCAGCAGTCCCGGGACTAGCCCCGATGAGCAGTTCTTC. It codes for CASSPGTSPDEQFF.

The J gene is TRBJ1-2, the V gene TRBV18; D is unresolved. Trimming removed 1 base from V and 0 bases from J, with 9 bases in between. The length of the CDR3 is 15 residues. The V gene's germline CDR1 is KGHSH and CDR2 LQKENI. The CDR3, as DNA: TGTGCCAGCTCACCACGTACGTCCGCTAACTATGGCTACACCTTC. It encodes CASSPRTSANYGYTF.

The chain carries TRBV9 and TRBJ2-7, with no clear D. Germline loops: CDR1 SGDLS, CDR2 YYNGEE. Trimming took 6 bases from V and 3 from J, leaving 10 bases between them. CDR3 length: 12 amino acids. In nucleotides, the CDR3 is TGTGCCAGCAACGGTCCCAACTACGAGCAGTACTTC. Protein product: CASNGPNYEQYF.

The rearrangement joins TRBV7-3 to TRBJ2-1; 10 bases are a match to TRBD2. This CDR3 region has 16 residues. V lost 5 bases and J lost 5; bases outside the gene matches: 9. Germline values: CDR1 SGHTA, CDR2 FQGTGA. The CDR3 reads CASSLSLAGGNNEQFF. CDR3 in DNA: TGTGCCAGCAGCCTTTCATTAGCGGGAGGTAACAATGAGCAGTTCTTC.

The CDR3 spells CSARVTGGWDGYTF. CDR3 coding DNA: TGCAGTGCTAGAGTGACAGGGGGCTGGGATGGCTACACCTTC. The V call is TRBV20-1, the J call TRBJ1-2, with 10 positions matching TRBD1. V trimming: 1 base; J trimming: 6 bases; junction bases outside the gene matches: 5. The CDR3 runs to 14 residues. Germline V gene lookup returns CDR1 DFQATT and CDR2 SNEGSKA (reference sequence).

CDR3 in amino acids: CASSPTGVNGYTF. For the CDR3, the DNA is TGTGCCAGCAGCCCGACAGGGGTTAACGGCTACACCTTC. V and J are TRBV7-2 and TRBJ1-2; 8 nucleotides agree with TRBD1. The V segment lost 5 bases and the J segment 8 bases; nucleotides outside the gene matches: 7. CDR1 is SGHTA, CDR2 FQGNSA, per germline. The length of the CDR3 is 13 residues.

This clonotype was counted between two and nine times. The CDR3 bases are TGTGCCAGCAGTAGGGGAGGGGCTAGCGGGGAGACCCAGTACTTC. This encodes CASSRGGASGETQYF. J is TRBJ2-5 and V is TRBV7-2; TRBD2 matches 8 bases. The CDR3 is 15 amino acids. Trimming at V came to 6 bases and at J to 5 bases, leaving 11 bases not matched to a gene. Germline CDR1 SGHTA, CDR2 FQGNSA.

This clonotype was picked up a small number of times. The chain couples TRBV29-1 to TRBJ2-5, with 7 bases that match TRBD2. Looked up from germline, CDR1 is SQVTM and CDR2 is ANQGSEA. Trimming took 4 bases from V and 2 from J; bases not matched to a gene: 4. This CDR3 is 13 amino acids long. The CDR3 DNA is TGCAGCGTTGGTACAGCGGGACAAGAGACCCAGTACTTC. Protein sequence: CSVGTAGQETQYF.

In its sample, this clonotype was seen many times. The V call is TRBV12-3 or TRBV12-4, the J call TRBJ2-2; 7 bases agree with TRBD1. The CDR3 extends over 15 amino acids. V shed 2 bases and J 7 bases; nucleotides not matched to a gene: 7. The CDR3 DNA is TGTGCCAGCAGTTTATGGGGACAGCCTAACGGGGAGCTGTTTTTT. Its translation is CASSLWGQPNGELFF.

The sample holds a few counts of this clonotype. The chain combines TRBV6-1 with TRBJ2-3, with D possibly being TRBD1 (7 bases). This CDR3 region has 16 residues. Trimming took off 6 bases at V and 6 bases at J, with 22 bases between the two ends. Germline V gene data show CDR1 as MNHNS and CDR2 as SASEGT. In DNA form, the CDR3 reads TGTGCCAGCAGGGCCCCAGGGGGGCCACGGATGGATACGCAGTATTTT. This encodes CASRAPGGPRMDTQYF.

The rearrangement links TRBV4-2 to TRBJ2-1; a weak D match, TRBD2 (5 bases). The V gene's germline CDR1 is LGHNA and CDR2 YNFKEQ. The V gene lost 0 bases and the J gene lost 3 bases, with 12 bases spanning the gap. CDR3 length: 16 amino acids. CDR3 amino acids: CASSQEMFGLYNEQFF. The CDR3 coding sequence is TGTGCCAGCAGCCAAGAGATGTTCGGACTCTACAATGAGCAGTTCTTC.

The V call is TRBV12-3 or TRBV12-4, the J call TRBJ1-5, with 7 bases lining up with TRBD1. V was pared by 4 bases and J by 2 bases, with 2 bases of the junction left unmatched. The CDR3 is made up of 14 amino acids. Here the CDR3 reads CASSYTGGNQPQHF. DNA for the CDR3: TGTGCCAGCAGTTATACAGGGGGCAATCAGCCCCAGCATTTT.

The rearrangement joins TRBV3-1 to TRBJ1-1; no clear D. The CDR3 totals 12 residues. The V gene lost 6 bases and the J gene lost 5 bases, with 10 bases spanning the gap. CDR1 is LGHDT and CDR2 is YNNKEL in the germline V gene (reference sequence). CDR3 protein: CASRREETEAFF. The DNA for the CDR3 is TGTGCCAGCAGACGGGAGGAGACTGAAGCTTTCTTT.